Listed here is a single T cell receptor beta chain. Its antigen is as yet unknown. This sample stems from a study of blood T cells in healthy people across ages. The study, taken as a whole, reports: Naive and antigen-experienced cells were not separated, limiting conclusive comparison. A strong correlation between TCR beta diversity and naive T cell percentage was seen.

With a J-beta primer mix and a sample-barcoded 5' primer, a second PCR ran about 7 to 12 cycles. In TCRdb, the 5' RACE reads were re-called with MiXCR into one record per CDR3 protein. The sample includes about 770,000 distinct CDR3 sequences, 40% to 50% of them seen just once. The receptor's source is a man aged 60-69 years in good health. The sequenced sample was blood.

In nucleotides, the CDR3 is TGTGCCAGCAGCGTAGACGGGGCTCAAGAGACCCAGTACTTC. It yields the protein CASSVDGAQETQYF. The V call is TRBV9, the J call TRBJ2-5, with D perhaps assigned TRBD1 or TRBD2 (5 bases each). CDR3 length equals 14 residues. Between the trimmed V and J ends, which lost 0 bases and 2 bases, there was a span of 8 bases. Germline CDR1 SGDLS, CDR2 YYNGEE.